The rows below give T cell receptor beta chains drawn from one sample of a study of blood T cell repertoires in COVID-19. Method: immunoSEQ multiplex PCR; TCRdb's copy keeps in-frame clones and lacks some. The data show 39,000 or so clones, roughly four fifths seen once. Sample: peripheral blood. These receptors all stem from a man between 40 and 49 years old with active or convalescent COVID-19. CDR3s include the opening cysteine and the closing phenylalanine or tryptophan. A D gene is named only where the DNA matches it firmly. Size tells how often a clone was seen (once, few, many) or the class of an expanded clone, and some rows leave it out.

v_gene	j_gene	d_gene	abundance	CDR3nt	CDR3aa
TRBV28	TRBJ1-6	-	-	TGTGCCAGCAGCTCCGGGGGATCACCCCTCCACTTT	CASSSGGSPLHF
TRBV29-1	TRBJ2-7	TRBD1	-	TGCAGCGTCTCCCTGACAGGGGGCAACGAGCAGTACTTC	CSVSLTGGNEQYF
TRBV4-3	TRBJ1-1	-	-	TGCGCCAGCGGTGTAGGGGGGGCGGGCACTGAAGCTTTCTTT	CASGVGGAGTEAFF
TRBV7-2	TRBJ2-7	TRBD2	-	TGTGCCAGCAGCTTAAGGACTAGCGGTTTATACGAGCAGTACTTC	CASSLRTSGLYEQYF
TRBV24-1	TRBJ1-2	-	-	TGTGCCACCTCACATCAGGGATCCTCCGGCTACACCTTC	CATSHQGSSGYTF
TRBV4-2	TRBJ2-2	-	once	TGTGCCAGCAGCCAAGAAAGAGGACAGAACACCGGGGAGCTGTTTTTT	CASSQERGQNTGELFF
TRBV5-1	TRBJ2-1	TRBD2	few	TGCGCCAGCAGCCGATACGGGACTAGCGGGGGGCCATTTAACAATGAGCAGTTCTTC	CASSRYGTSGGPFNNEQFF
TRBV4-1	TRBJ2-7	TRBD2	few	TGCGCCAGCAGCCAATCACTTGGCTCTAGCGGATCTTACGAGCAGTACTTC	CASSQSLGSSGSYEQYF
TRBV27	TRBJ1-2	-	once	TGTGCCAGCAGTCCAAAGGCGGGGGTAGGCGGCTACACCTTC	CASSPKAGVGGYTF
TRBV28	TRBJ2-3	-	-	TGTGCCAGCAGTTTTCCCCAGAGCACAGATACGCAGTATTTT	CASSFPQSTDTQYF
TRBV9	TRBJ2-4	-	-	TGTGCCAGCAGCGTAGCTGTGGGCAGCCCAAAAAACATTCAGTACTTC	CASSVAVGSPKNIQYF
TRBV29-1	TRBJ1-1	-	-	TGCAGCGCAATCAACCCTCTATTGAGGCGGAACACTGAAGCTTTCTTT	CSAINPLLRRNTEAFF
TRBV7-9	TRBJ1-2	TRBD1	-	TGTGCCAGCAGTACAGGGGGGCCTTATGGCTACACCTTC	CASSTGGPYGYTF
TRBV6-6	TRBJ2-7	-	-	TGTGCCAGCAGTTACTCGACAGGCTACGAGCAGTACTTC	CASSYSTGYEQYF
TRBV7-3	TRBJ2-3	TRBD2	-	TGTGCCAGCAGCTCCGGACTAGCGGGGGATACGCAGTATTTT	CASSSGLAGDTQYF
TRBV5-1	TRBJ2-2	-	-	TGCGCCAGCAGCTTGACGGGGCAGGGGGGAACCGGGGAGCTGTTTTTT	CASSLTGQGGTGELFF
TRBV7-2	TRBJ2-3	TRBD2	-	TGTGCCAGCAGCCTAGTAGCGGGGGCTAACACAGATACGCAGTATTTT	CASSLVAGANTDTQYF
TRBV2	TRBJ2-1	TRBD2	-	TGTGCCAGCAGTAGTTCGGGGGGGTTCGGAGATGAGCAGTTCTTC	CASSSSGGFGDEQFF
TRBV19	TRBJ1-2	-	few	TGTGCCAGTAGTCCGTCACGGGGAGACGGCTACACCTTC	CASSPSRGDGYTF
TRBV5-3	TRBJ1-6	-	many	TGTGCCAGAAGCCAGAGACAGCCCAATTCACCCCTCCACTTT	CARSQRQPNSPLHF
TRBV2	TRBJ1-5	TRBD1	few	TGTGCCAGCACTAGGACAGGGGGCCTCAATCAGCCCCAGCATTTT	CASTRTGGLNQPQHF
TRBV10-3	TRBJ2-7	TRBD1	-	TGTGCCATCAGTGAGTACGAAGGACAGGGCTCCGAGCAGTACTTC	CAISEYEGQGSEQYF
TRBV4-3	TRBJ1-2	-	-	TGCGCCAGCAGCCCCGGTAGGGGTGGCTACACCTTC	CASSPGRGGYTF
TRBV3-1/TRBV3-2	TRBJ2-1	-	-	TGTGCCAGCAGCCAAAGAACAGGCGCCGGTCAGTTCTTC	CASSQRTGAGQFF
TRBV15	TRBJ1-3	-	-	TGTGCCACCAGACACCGGGGTGGAAACACCATATATTTT	CATRHRGGNTIYF
TRBV19	TRBJ1-5	-	-	TGTGCCAGTAGTATATCGGCGGCAGATAATAGCAATCAGCCCCAGCATTTT	CASSISAADNSNQPQHF
TRBV6-1	TRBJ1-3	-	-	TGTGCCAGCAGTGAAGGGGGGCCCCGTGCCCCCTTGATATATTTT	CASSEGGPRAPLIYF
TRBV6-4	TRBJ2-3	-	-	TGTGCCAGCAGTGACCACCCCGGGACTCCACGCTTTTTT	CASSDHPGTPRFF
TRBV5-1	TRBJ2-7	-	-	TGCGCCAGCAGCACAGGACACGTCCTTTACGAGCAGTACTTC	CASSTGHVLYEQYF
TRBV5-1	TRBJ1-2	TRBD1	few	TGCGCCAGCAGCTTGCGGCCAGGGGGTGATTATGGCTACACCTTC	CASSLRPGGDYGYTF
TRBV7-2	TRBJ2-7	TRBD1	-	TGTGCCAGCAGCCCCGGACAGGGGCCAACCTACGAGCAGTACTTC	CASSPGQGPTYEQYF
TRBV10-3	TRBJ1-1	-	-	TGTGCCATCAGTGAGAGAGTGAGCACTGAAGCTTTCTTT	CAISERVSTEAFF
TRBV3-1/TRBV3-2	TRBJ1-5	TRBD1	once	TGTGCCAGCAGCCAAGCAGGGGGCGTCAGCAATCAGCCCCAGCATTTT	CASSQAGGVSNQPQHF
TRBV19	TRBJ1-1	-	-	TGTGCCAGTAGTGCGGGCCTACGGAACACTGAAGCTTTCTTT	CASSAGLRNTEAFF
TRBV3-1/TRBV3-2	TRBJ1-2	-	-	TGTGCCAGCAGCCAATCGGACAGCTTCAACACCTTC	CASSQSDSFNTF
TRBV4-3	TRBJ2-1	-	-	TGCGCCAGCAGTCACAGGGCCCGGCGGAATGAGCAGTTCTTC	CASSHRARRNEQFF
TRBV28	TRBJ1-5	-	-	TGTGCCAGCAGCCGCGTGTTGAGCAATCAGCCCCAGCATTTT	CASSRVLSNQPQHF
TRBV5-4	TRBJ2-5	TRBD2	-	TGTGCCAGCAGCTTCGCCGCTCTAGCGGGGGGCAGCAGGACCCAGTACTTC	CASSFAALAGGSRTQYF
TRBV12-3/TRBV12-4	TRBJ2-7	-	-	TGTGCCAGCAGTTTGTCCGGGACATACGAGCAGTACTTC	CASSLSGTYEQYF
TRBV4-3	TRBJ2-1	-	-	TGCGCCAGCAGCCAAGATATCGTCAATGAGCAGTTCTTC	CASSQDIVNEQFF